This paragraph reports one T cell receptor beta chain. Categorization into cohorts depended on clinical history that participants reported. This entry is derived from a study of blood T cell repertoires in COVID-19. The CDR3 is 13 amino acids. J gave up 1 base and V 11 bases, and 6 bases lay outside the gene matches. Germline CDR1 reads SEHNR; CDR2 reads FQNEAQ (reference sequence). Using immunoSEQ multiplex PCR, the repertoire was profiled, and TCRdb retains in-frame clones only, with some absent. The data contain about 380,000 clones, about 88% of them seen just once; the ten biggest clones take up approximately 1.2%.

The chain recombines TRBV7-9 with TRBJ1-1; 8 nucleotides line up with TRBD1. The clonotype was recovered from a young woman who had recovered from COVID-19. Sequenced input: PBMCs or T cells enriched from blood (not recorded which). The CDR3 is CASLGTGNTEAFF. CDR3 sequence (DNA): TGTGCCTCCCTTGGGACAGGGAACACTGAAGCTTTCTTT.